This T cell receptor (beta chain) was sequenced in a study of blood T cell repertoires in COVID-19. Whole-study context: T cells, B-cell-depleted T cells, or PBMCs provided the cDNA or gDNA that served as material.

Source study methods: Estimated nucleated cell counts came from reference gene primer amplification. TCRdb keeps only in-frame clones here, not all; method: immunoSEQ multiplex PCR. Clone size and the V and J calls come from that table; the DNA yielded D and trimming. Seen here are 150,000 to 200,000 clones, around 80% observed once, and the top ten hold about 7%. The clonotype originates from a man aged 65-85 years with active or convalescent COVID-19. The specimen sequenced was peripheral blood.

This chain's CDR3 is CASSSLVSSTDTQYF. In DNA form, the CDR3 reads TGTGCCAGCAGCTCACTTGTCTCTAGCACAGATACGCAGTATTTT. The V gene is TRBV11-2, the J gene TRBJ2-3; D call uncertain. The CDR3 loop spans 15 amino acids. Germline values: CDR1 SGHAT, CDR2 FQNNGV. V shed 4 bases and J shed 0 bases, with 11 bases lying between them.